Given below is one T cell receptor beta chain in context. The data stem from a study of OX40 agonist ivuxolimab in advanced cancers. The table came from immunoSEQ multiplex PCR; TCRdb's copy has only in-frame clones and leaves some out. The sample holds fewer than 80,000 clones, around 87% seen once. Germline assignment: CDR1 LNHDA and CDR2 SQIVND (reference sequence). This CDR3 contains 16 residues. Unmatched junction bases numbered 0, after V lost 1 base and J lost 1 base. Sample: CD4+ or CD8+ T cells sorted from blood, taken in a trial of the OX40 agonist ivuxolimab. The J gene is TRBJ2-5, the V gene TRBV19, with TRBD2 identical over 13 bases. The origin of this receptor is an adult with an advanced solid tumor such as melanoma, head and neck, liver or kidney cancer. The CDR3 region is CASSIGLAGGQETQYF. The CDR3 DNA sequence: TGTGCCAGTAGTATAGGACTAGCGGGGGGCCAAGAGACCCAGTACTTC.